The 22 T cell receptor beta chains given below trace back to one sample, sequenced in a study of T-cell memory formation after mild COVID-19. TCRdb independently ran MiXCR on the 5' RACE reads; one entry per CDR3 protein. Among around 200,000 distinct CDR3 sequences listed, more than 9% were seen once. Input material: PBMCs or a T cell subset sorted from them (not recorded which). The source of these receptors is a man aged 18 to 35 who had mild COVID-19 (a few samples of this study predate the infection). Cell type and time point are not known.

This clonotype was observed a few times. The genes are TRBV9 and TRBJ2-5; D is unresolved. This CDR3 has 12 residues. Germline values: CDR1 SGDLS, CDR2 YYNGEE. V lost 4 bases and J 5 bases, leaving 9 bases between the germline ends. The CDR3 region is CASSSFGETQYF. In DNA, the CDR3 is TGTGCCAGCAGCTCCTTTGGGGAGACCCAGTACTTC. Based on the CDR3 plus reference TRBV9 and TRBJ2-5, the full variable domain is DSGVTQTPKHLITATGQRVTLRCSPRSGDLSVYWYQQSLDQGLQFLIQYYNGEERAKGNILERFSAQQFPDLHSELNLSSLELGDSALYFCASSSFGETQYFGPGTRLLVL.

The CDR3 region has the DNA TGTGCCAGCAGCGTACAGGAGGGCACTGAAGCTTTCTTT. Protein sequence: CASSVQEGTEAFF. This rearrangement joins TRBV9 to TRBJ1-1; no firm D call. The germline V gene encodes CDR1 SGDLS and CDR2 YYNGEE. Trimming shortened V by 1 base and J by 4 bases, and 8 bases separated the two germline ends. This CDR3 comprises 13 residues.

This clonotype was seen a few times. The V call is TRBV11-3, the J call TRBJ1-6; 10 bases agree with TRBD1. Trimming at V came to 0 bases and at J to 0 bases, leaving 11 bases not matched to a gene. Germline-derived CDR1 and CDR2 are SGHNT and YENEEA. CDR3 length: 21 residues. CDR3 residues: CASSLESGTGVPSSYNSPLHF. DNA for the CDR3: TGTGCCAGCAGCTTAGAATCCGGGACAGGGGTTCCCAGCTCCTATAATTCACCCCTCCACTTT.

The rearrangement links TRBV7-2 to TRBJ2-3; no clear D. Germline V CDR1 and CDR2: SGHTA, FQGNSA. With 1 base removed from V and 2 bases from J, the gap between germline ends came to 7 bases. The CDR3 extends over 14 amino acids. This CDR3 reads CASSLGPTTDTQYF. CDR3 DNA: TGTGCCAGCAGCTTAGGACCCACCACAGATACGCAGTATTTT.

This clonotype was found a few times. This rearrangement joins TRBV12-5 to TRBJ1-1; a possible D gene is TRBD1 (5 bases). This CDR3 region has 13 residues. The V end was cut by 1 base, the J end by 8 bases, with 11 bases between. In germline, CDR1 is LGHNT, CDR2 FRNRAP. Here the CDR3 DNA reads TGTGCTAGTGGTTTGGAGCCCGGGGGGGAAGCTTTCTTT. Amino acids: CASGLEPGGEAFF.

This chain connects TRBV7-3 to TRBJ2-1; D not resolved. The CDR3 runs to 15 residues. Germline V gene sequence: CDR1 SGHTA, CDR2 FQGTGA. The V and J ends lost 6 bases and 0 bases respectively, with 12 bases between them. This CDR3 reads CASRSHHSSYNEQFF. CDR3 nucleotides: TGTGCCAGCAGATCCCATCACAGCTCCTACAATGAGCAGTTCTTC.

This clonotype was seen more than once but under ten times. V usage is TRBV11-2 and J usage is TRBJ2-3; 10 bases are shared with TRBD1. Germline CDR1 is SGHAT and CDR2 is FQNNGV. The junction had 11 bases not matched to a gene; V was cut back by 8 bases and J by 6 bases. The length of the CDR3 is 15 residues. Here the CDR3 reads CASASGTGVSDTQYF. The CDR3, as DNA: TGTGCCAGCGCATCCGGGACAGGGGTTTCCGATACGCAGTATTTT.

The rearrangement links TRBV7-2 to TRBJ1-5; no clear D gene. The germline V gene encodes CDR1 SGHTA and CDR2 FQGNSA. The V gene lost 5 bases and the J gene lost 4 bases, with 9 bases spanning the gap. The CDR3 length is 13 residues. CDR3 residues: CASSGVGNQPQHF. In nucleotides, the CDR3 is TGTGCCAGCAGCGGCGTCGGGAATCAGCCCCAGCATTTT.

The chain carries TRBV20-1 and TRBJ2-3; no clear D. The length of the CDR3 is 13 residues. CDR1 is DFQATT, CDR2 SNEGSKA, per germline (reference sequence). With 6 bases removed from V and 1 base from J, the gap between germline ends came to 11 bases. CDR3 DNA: TGCAGTGCAGTTTCCCCTGGCACAGATACGCAGTATTTT. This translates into CSAVSPGTDTQYF.

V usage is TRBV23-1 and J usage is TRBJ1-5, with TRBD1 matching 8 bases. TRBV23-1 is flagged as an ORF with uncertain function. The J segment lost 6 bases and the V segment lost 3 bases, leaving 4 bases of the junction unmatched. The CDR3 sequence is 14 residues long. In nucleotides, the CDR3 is TGCGCCAGCAGTCAGCAGGGGGCCGTTCAGCCCCAGCATTTT. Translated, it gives CASSQQGAVQPQHF.

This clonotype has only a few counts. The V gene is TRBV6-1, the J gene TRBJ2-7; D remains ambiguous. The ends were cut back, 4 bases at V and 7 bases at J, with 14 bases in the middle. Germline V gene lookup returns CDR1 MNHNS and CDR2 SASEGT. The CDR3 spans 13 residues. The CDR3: CASSVQLTREQYV. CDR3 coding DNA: TGTGCCAGCAGTGTACAGCTTACGAGAGAGCAGTACGTC.

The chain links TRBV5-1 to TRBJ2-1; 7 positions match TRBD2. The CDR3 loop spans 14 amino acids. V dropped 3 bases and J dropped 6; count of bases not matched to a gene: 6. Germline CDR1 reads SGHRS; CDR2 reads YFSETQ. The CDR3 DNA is TGCGCCAGCAGCTCCAGACTAGCTGGCAATGAGCAGTTCTTC. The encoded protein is CASSSRLAGNEQFF.

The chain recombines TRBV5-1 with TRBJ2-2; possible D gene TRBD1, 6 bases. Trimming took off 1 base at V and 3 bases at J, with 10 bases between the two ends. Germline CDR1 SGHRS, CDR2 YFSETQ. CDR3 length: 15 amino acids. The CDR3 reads CASSLTGLDTGELFF. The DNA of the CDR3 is TGCGCCAGCAGCTTGACAGGGTTAGACACCGGGGAGCTGTTTTTT.

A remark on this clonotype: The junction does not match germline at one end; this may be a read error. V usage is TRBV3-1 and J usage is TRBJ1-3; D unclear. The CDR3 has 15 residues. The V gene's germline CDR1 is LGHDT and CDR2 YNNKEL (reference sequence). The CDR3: CSSSPLQSSGNTIYF. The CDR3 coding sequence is TGTTCCAGCAGCCCCCTCCAGAGCTCTGGAAACACCATATATTTT.

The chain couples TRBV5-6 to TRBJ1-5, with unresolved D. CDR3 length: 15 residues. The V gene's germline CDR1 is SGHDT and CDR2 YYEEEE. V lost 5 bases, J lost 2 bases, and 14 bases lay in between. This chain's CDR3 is CASRARGGGNQPQHF. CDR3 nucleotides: TGTGCCAGCAGGGCTCGTGGCGGCGGCAATCAGCCCCAGCATTTT.

The CDR3 DNA reads TGTGCCAGCACCACCCTGGCCAAGTCCTACGAGCAGTACTTC. Translating gives CASTTLAKSYEQYF. The chain is built from TRBV6-2 or TRBV6-3 and TRBJ2-7; D not resolved. Trimming stripped 7 bases from V and 1 base from J, with 14 bases between. The length of the CDR3 is 14 residues. Looked up from germline, CDR1 is MNHEY and CDR2 is SVGEGT.

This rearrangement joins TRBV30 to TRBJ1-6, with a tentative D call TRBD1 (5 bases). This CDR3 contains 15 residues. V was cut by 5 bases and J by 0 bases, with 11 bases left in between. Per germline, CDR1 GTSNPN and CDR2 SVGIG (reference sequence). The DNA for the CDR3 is TGTGCCTGGGGGGACCTCATCTCCTATAATTCACCCCTCCACTTT. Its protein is CAWGDLISYNSPLHF.

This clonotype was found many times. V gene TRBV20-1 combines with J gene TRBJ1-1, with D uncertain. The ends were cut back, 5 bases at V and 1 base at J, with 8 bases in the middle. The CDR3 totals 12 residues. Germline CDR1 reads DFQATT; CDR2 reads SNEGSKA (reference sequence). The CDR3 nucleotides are TGCAGTGCTCTCGGCGGGAACACTGAAGCTTTCTTT. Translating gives CSALGGNTEAFF.

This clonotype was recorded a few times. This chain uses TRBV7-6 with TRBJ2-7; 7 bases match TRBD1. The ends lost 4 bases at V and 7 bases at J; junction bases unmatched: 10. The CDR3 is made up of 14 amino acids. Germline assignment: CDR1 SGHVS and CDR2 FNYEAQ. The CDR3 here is CASSYRQGSTEQYF. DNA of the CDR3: TGTGCCAGCAGCTACCGACAGGGAAGTACGGAGCAGTACTTC. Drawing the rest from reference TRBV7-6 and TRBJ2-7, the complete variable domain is GAGVSQSPRYKVTKRGQDVALRCDPISGHVSLYWYRQALGQGPEFLTYFNYEAQQDKSGLPNDRFSAERPEGSISTLTIQRTEQRDSAMYRCASSYRQGSTEQYFGPGTRLTVT.

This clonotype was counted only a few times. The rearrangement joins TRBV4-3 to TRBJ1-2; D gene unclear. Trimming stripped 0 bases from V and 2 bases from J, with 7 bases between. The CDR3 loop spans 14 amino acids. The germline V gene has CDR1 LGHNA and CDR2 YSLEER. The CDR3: CASSQEGRNYGYTF. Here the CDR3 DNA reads TGCGCCAGCAGCCAAGAAGGCAGAAACTATGGCTACACCTTC.

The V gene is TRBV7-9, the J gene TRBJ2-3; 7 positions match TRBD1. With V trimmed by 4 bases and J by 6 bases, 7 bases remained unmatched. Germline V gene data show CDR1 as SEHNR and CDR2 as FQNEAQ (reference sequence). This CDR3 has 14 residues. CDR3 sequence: CASSSPEGADTQYF. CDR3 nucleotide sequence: TGTGCCAGCAGCTCCCCCGAGGGGGCGGATACGCAGTATTTT.

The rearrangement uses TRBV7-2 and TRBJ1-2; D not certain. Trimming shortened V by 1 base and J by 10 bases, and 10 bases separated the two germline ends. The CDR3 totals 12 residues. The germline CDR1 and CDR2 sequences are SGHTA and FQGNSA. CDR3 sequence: CASSLGGVSYTF. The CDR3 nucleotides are TGTGCCAGCAGCTTAGGTGGTGTATCCTACACCTTC.